The T cell receptor beta chain described here comes from a study of blood T cell repertoires in COVID-19. Germline lookup yields CDR1 ENHRY and CDR2 SYGVKD. With V trimmed by 8 bases and J by 6 bases, 6 bases remained unmatched. CDR3 length: 15 amino acids. Participants were aged about 18 to 89 years from roughly 26 US areas. Two negative PCRs, clearance, or symptom resolution characterized the recovered Cohort 3 donors. In the authors' methods: The authors estimated nucleated cell counts from reference gene primer amplification. Sequencing was performed with immunoSEQ multiplex PCR; in TCRdb, only in-frame clones are kept and a portion is missing. Clonal size and the V and J genes are those of that table, whereas D and trimming came from the DNA. This repertoire shows around 250,000 clones, around 87% found once; its top ten account for approximately 1.6%.

What was sequenced was PBMCs or T cells enriched from blood (not recorded which). The TCR sequence derives from a woman between 45 and 65 years old who had recovered from COVID-19. The chain carries TRBV10-3 and TRBJ2-2; 13 nucleotides line up with TRBD2. As DNA, the CDR3 is TGTGCCATCCGCGGGACTAGCGGGAAGGCCGGGGAGCTGTTTTTT. This gives the protein CAIRGTSGKAGELFF.